The next 8 T cell receptor beta chains were all read from a single sample in a study of Tregs in tolerant kidney transplant recipients. TCRdb's table, derived via immunoSEQ multiplex PCR, lists solely in-frame clones and lacks some. The sample yields 90,000 or so clones, around 90% seen once. Specimen: CD8+ T cells from blood. These receptors originate from a human donor in good health.

This chain joins TRBV19 and TRBJ2-6, with D tentatively TRBD1 (6 bases). CDR3 length: 15 amino acids. Looked up from germline, CDR1 is LNHDA and CDR2 is SQIVND (reference sequence). Trimming took 3 bases from V and 4 from J, leaving 10 bases between them. DNA for the CDR3: TGTGCCAGTAGTATCTCAGGGGCAGGGGCCAACGTCCTGACTTTC. This codes for CASSISGAGANVLTF.

The chain links TRBV30 to TRBJ1-2; 7 bases agree with TRBD1. Germline V lookup: CDR1 GTSNPN, CDR2 SVGIG (reference sequence). The V gene end was trimmed by 5 bases and the J gene end by 2 bases; junction bases not matched to a gene: 2. The CDR3 sequence is 12 residues long. CDR3 amino acids: CAWEQGNYGYTF. The CDR3 coding sequence is TGTGCCTGGGAACAGGGGAACTATGGCTACACCTTC.

This clone is deemed medium-sized (0.01 to 0.1%). The rearrangement uses TRBV6-4 and TRBJ1-2; a weak D match, TRBD1 (5 bases). Germline lookup yields CDR1 MRHNA and CDR2 SNTAGT. The CDR3 runs 13 residues. Trimming stripped 2 bases from V and 8 bases from J, with 12 bases between. The CDR3 loop is CASSDRDGGGYTF. The CDR3 region has the DNA TGTGCCAGCAGTGACCGGGACGGCGGAGGCTACACCTTC.

V is TRBV4-2 and J is TRBJ2-7; TRBD1 agrees at 9 bases. The V gene end was trimmed by 5 bases and the J gene end by 3 bases; junction bases not matched to a gene: 8. Germline CDR1 and CDR2: LGHNA and YNFKEQ. The CDR3 contains 15 residues. CDR3 coding DNA: TGTGCCAGCAGCGAGACAGGGGGTAGGGACTACGAGCAGTACTTC. Its protein is CASSETGGRDYEQYF.

The V call is TRBV6-1, the J call TRBJ1-1, with D perhaps TRBD1 (5 bases). There are 13 residues in the CDR3. Germline V gene lookup returns CDR1 MNHNS and CDR2 SASEGT. V dropped 3 bases and J dropped 1 base, with 6 bases sitting between them. DNA for the CDR3: TGTGCCAGCAGTGATCAGGGGAACACTGAAGCTTTCTTT. This gives the protein CASSDQGNTEAFF.

This clone was recorded once. The rearrangement joins TRBV29-1 to TRBJ1-2; D gene uncertain. Trimming left V 0 bases short and J 8 bases short, with 10 bases between. The CDR3 runs to 12 residues. CDR1 and CDR2 (germline): SQVTM, ANQGSEA. The CDR3 coding sequence is TGCAGCGTTGAAGATTCCGGGCGCGGCTACACCTTC. Its protein is CSVEDSGRGYTF.

The chain is built from TRBV9 and TRBJ2-3; possibly TRBD2 for D (7 bases). Germline loops: CDR1 SGDLS, CDR2 YYNGEE. The CDR3 is 19 residues long. With 10 bases removed from V and 4 bases from J, the gap between germline ends came to 34 bases. In DNA form, the CDR3 reads TGTGCCTCCAGCAAGGGGGAGGGGCGACTAAGGGGGGCACCAGATACGCAGTATTTT. As protein: CASSKGEGRLRGAPDTQYF.

A single count supports this clone. This rearrangement joins TRBV2 to TRBJ2-1; 8 nucleotides agree with TRBD2. The CDR3 loop spans 20 amino acids. From germline, CDR1 is SNHLY and CDR2 FYNNEI. The V gene end was trimmed by 5 bases and the J gene end by 4 bases; junction bases not matched to a gene: 22. As DNA, the CDR3 is TGTGCCAGCAGTAAAAAGGGAGGACTGCCTACTAGCGGACCTTACAATGAGCAGTTCTTC. This encodes CASSKKGGLPTSGPYNEQFF.